This T cell receptor beta chain was profiled in a study of siplizumab effects on memory and regulatory T cells. Sequencing was performed on unstimulated naive, memory, effector memory and TEMRA subsets derived from a few donor pairs. Broader study findings: Naive T cells were seen as more diverse than memory cells and as major alloresponse contributors.

TCRdb's copy holds only in-frame clones and misses some; the assay was immunoSEQ multiplex PCR. The data contain roughly 60,000 clones, around 96% of them singletons. Germline V gives CDR1 MNHEY, CDR2 SVGAGI. V was trimmed by 4 bases and J by 14 bases, leaving 12 bases between them. The CDR3 sequence is 12 residues long. On this clone itself: Its antigen is still unknown.

This chain links TRBV6-5 with TRBJ1-6, with D maybe TRBD1 (6 bases). The sequence was obtained from a human donor in good health. Sequencing was performed on naive CD8+ T cells sorted from blood. As DNA, the CDR3 is TGTGCCAGCAGTTCCACAGGGATCTCCCTCCACTTT. Residues: CASSSTGISLHF.